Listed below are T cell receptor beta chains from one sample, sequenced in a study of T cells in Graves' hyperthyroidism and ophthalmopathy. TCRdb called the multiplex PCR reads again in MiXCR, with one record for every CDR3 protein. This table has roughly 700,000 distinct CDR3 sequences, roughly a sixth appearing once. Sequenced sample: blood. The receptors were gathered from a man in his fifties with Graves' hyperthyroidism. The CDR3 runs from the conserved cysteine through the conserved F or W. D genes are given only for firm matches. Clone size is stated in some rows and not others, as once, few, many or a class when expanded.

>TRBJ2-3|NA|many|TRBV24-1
CATQGRLSTDTQYF
TGTGCCACCCAGGGAAGGCTCAGCACAGATACGCAGTATTTT
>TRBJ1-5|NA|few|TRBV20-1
CRRTQGPRKRLSSNQPQHF
TGCAGACGGACTCAAGGTCCGAGAAAGAGACTTAGTAGCAATCAGCCCCAGCATTTT
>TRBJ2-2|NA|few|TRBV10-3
CAISEPITNTGELFF
TGTGCCATCAGTGAGCCAATTACAAACACCGGGGAGCTGTTTTTT
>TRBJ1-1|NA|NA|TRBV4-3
CASSQIRWGNTEAFF
TGCGCCAGCAGCCAAATAAGATGGGGGAACACTGAAGCTTTCTTT
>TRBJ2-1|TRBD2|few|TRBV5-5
CASSWGTSGSNQFF
TGTGCCAGCAGCTGGGGGACTAGCGGGAGTAACCAGTTCTTC
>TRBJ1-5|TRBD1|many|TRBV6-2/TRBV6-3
CASSYGTGNQPQHF
TGTGCCAGCAGCTACGGGACAGGCAATCAGCCCCAGCATTTT
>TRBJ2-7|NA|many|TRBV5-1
CASSFTGQPYEQYF
TGCGCCAGCAGCTTTACCGGACAACCCTACGAGCAGTACTTC
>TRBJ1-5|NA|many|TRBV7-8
CASSLAGANNQPQHF
TGTGCCAGCAGCTTAGCGGGAGCGAACAATCAGCCCCAGCATTTT
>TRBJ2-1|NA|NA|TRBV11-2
CASSLAIGFEQFF
TGTGCCAGCAGCTTAGCTATTGGTTTTGAGCAGTTCTTC
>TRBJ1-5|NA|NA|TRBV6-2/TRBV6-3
CASMSRMGYSNQPQRF
TGTGCCAGCATGAGCAGAATGGGTTATAGCAATCAGCCCCAGCGTTTT
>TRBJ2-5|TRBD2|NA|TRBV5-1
CASSLQLAGQETQYF
TGCGCCAGCAGCTTGCAACTAGCGGGCCAAGAGACCCAGTACTTC
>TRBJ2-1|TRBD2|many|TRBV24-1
CATSDSWTSSYNEQFF
TGTGCCACCAGTGACTCGTGGACTAGCAGCTACAATGAGCAGTTCTTC
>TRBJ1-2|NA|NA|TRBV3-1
CASSPRDLGGYGYTF
TGTGCCAGCAGCCCAAGGGACTTAGGGGGCTATGGCTACACCTTC